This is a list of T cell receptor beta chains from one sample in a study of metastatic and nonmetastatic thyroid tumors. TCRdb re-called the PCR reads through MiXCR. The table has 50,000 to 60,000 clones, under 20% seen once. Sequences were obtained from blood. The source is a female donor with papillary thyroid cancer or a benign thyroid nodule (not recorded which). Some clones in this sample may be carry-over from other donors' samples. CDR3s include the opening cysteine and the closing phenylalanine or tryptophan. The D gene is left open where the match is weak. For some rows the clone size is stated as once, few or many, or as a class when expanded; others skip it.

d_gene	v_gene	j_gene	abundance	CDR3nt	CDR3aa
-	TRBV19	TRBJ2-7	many	TGTGCCAGTAGTATACGAGTAACCTACGAGCAGTACTTC	CASSIRVTYEQYF
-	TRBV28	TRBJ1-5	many	TGTGCCAGCAGTTTATCTTTACAGCCCCAGCATTTT	CASSLSLQPQHF
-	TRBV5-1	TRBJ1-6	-	TGCGCCAGCAGTCCTTCGACAGATAATTCACCCCTCCACTTT	CASSPSTDNSPLHF
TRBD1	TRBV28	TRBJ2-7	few	TGTGCCAGCATCCCACCGGCAGGGGGCGCCTACGAGCAGTACTTC	CASIPPAGGAYEQYF
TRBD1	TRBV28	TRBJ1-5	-	TGTGCCAGCAGGGCCGAGGACAGGGGGATGGAGCCCCAGCATTTT	CASRAEDRGMEPQHF
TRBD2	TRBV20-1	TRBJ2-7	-	TGCAGTGCTCGACCTAGCGGCTCGGCCTACGAGCAGTACTTC	CSARPSGSAYEQYF
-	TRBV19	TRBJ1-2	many	TGTGCCAGCCGTACTGACAGGCAGAACATGTATGGCTACACCTTC	CASRTDRQNMYGYTF
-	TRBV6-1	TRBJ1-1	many	TGTGCCAGCAGAGAGGACGGTGGGAACACTGAAGCTTTCTTT	CASREDGGNTEAFF
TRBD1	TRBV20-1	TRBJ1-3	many	TGCAGTGCTAGAGAGTGGCAGGGGGCGAGAAACACCATATATTTT	CSAREWQGARNTIYF
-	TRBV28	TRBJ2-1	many	TGTGCCAGCAGTTTTGGTACAGGGAATGAGCAGTTCTTC	CASSFGTGNEQFF
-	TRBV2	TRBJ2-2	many	TGTGCCAGCAGTAGGCTAGCTGTGGCCGGGGAGCTGTTTTTT	CASSRLAVAGELFF
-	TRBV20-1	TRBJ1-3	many	TGCAGTGCCAACCCCGTGCCGGGACCAAGCGGTTCTTCTGGAAACACCATATATTTT	CSANPVPGPSGSSGNTIYF
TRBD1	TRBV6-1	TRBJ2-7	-	TGTGCCAGCAAATCCGGGACAGGGCTCTACGAGCAGTACTTC	CASKSGTGLYEQYF
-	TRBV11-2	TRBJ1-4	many	TGTGCCAGCAGCTTAGTCCAGGGGAAGGCAAAACTGTTTTTT	CASSLVQGKAKLFF
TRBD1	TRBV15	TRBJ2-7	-	TGTGCCAAAAGCAGAGGTGGAGGCAGGGGGAACGAGCAGTACTTC	CAKSRGGGRGNEQYF
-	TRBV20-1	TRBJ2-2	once	TGCAGTGCTATCCGGGACATTGGGACCGGGGAGCTGTTTTTT	CSAIRDIGTGELFF
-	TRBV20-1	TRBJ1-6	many	TGCAGCGGGGGTTCGGGAAATTCACCCCTCCACTTT	CSGGSGNSPLHF
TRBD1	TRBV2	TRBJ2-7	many	TGTGCCAGCACAGAGCAGGGGGTCCTATACGAGCAGTACTTC	CASTEQGVLYEQYF
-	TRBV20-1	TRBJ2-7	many	TGCAGTGCTAGAGATCTCCACAGGGTAGACGAGCAGTACTTC	CSARDLHRVDEQYF
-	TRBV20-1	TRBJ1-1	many	TGCAGTGCTAGAGGTTGGACGGGATTGGACACTGAAGCTTTCTTT	CSARGWTGLDTEAFF
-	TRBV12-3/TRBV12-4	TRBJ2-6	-	TGTGCCAGCAGTTTCGATGGGTATTGGGGGACTGGGGACTCTGGGGCCAACGTCCTGACTTTC	CASSFDGYWGTGDSGANVLTF
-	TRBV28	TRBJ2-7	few	TGTGCCAGCAGTTTCATAGCGTACAGCTCCTACGGGCAGTACTTC	CASSFIAYSSYGQYF
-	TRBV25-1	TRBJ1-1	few	TGTGCCAGCAGTAGGTGTGGGAACACTGAATCTTTCTTT	CASSRCGNTESFF
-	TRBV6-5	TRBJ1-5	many	TGTGCCAGCAGTCGGACGGCGGTTTTTGATTATAGCAATCAGCCCCAGCATTTT	CASSRTAVFDYSNQPQHF
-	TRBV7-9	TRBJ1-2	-	TGTGCCAGCATCTTGGTGGGTGGAGATGGCTACACCTTC	CASILVGGDGYTF
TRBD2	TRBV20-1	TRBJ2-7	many	TGCAGTGCTCGACTAGCGGGAGCCTACGAGCAGTACTTC	CSARLAGAYEQYF
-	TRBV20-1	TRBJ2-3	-	TGCAGTGGTCTCCGGGACTCCCACAGCACAGATACGCAGTATTTT	CSGLRDSHSTDTQYF
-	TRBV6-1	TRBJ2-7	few	TGTGCCAGCAGTCCCCTGACATGCAACGAGCCGTACTTC	CASSPLTCNEPYF